These T cell receptor beta chains were read from a single sample in a study of shared clonotypes between healthy human individuals. Produced via immunoSEQ multiplex PCR; TCRdb's table is partial and in-frame only. The table includes more than 2 million clones, over 85% detected once. The sample was naive CD8+ T cells from PBMCs. The receptors here all came from a man aged 18 to 35 in good health. Some clones in this sample may be carry-over from other donors' samples. CDR3s include the opening cysteine and the closing phenylalanine or tryptophan. The D gene is left open where the match is weak. Not all rows give a size; the values are once, few, many and, for expanded clones, a class.

TRBV13	TRBJ1-2	NA	NA	CASSKTGTYGYTF	TGTGCCAGCAGCAAAACAGGGACCTATGGCTACACCTTC
TRBV5-1	TRBJ2-5	NA	TRBD1	CASSYGRQGPYQETQYF	TGCGCCAGCAGCTACGGTAGACAGGGACCGTACCAAGAGACCCAGTACTTC
TRBV29-1	TRBJ2-1	once	TRBD2	CSVEPALLAGGFREQFF	TGCAGCGTCGAACCCGCTCTCCTAGCGGGAGGGTTCCGTGAGCAGTTCTTC
TRBV28	TRBJ1-2	once	NA	CASSLHVDGYTF	TGTGCCAGCAGTTTACACGTGGATGGCTACACCTTC
TRBV27	TRBJ1-2	NA	NA	CASSLSAGALLLYGYTF	TGTGCCAGCAGTTTATCGGCAGGGGCTCTTTTGTTGTATGGCTACACCTTC
TRBV30	TRBJ1-1	few	TRBD1	CAWSVVGRGHEAFF	TGTGCCTGGAGTGTCGTGGGCAGGGGGCATGAAGCTTTCTTT
TRBV4-3	TRBJ2-1	NA	NA	CASSQVRGGPYNEQFF	TGCGCCAGCAGCCAAGTTAGGGGTGGGCCCTACAATGAGCAGTTCTTC
TRBV11-2	TRBJ2-7	once	NA	CASSLELASYSYEQYF	TGTGCCAGCAGCTTAGAATTAGCGTCATACTCCTACGAGCAGTACTTC
TRBV5-6	TRBJ2-5	NA	TRBD1	CASSSDRVEETQYF	TGTGCCAGCAGCTCGGACAGGGTGGAAGAGACCCAGTACTTC
TRBV13	TRBJ2-5	NA	TRBD2	CASSLLGLAESGETQYF	TGTGCCAGCAGCTTACTAGGACTAGCGGAGTCAGGAGAGACCCAGTACTTC
TRBV7-9	TRBJ2-7	NA	NA	CASSVIGGGHEQYF	TGTGCCAGCAGCGTAATAGGGGGGGGGCACGAGCAGTACTTC
TRBV10-3	TRBJ1-3	NA	NA	CATREDRNSGNTIYF	TGTGCCACCCGCGAGGACCGGAACTCTGGAAACACCATATATTTT
TRBV28	TRBJ2-2	NA	TRBD1	CATDITGGAGTGELFF	TGTGCCACCGACATCACAGGGGGCGCAGGCACCGGGGAGCTGTTTTTT
TRBV7-8	TRBJ2-3	NA	NA	CASSLVRGPTDTQYF	TGTGCCAGCAGCTTAGTTAGAGGCCCCACAGATACGCAGTATTTT
TRBV29-1	TRBJ1-1	NA	NA	CSVVPPGTEAFF	TGCAGCGTTGTTCCGCCGGGCACTGAAGCTTTCTTT
TRBV28	TRBJ2-1	NA	NA	CASSFPASRGGGTYNEQFF	TGTGCCAGCAGTTTCCCCGCATCCAGGGGGGGAGGAACGTACAATGAGCAGTTCTTC